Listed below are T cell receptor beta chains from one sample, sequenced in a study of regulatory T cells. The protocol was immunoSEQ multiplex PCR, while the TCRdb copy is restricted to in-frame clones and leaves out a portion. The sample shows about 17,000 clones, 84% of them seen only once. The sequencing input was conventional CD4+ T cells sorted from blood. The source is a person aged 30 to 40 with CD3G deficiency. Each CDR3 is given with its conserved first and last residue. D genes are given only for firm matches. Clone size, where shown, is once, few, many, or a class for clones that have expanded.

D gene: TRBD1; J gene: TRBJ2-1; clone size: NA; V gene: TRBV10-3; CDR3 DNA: TGTGCCATCAGTTTGGGACAGGGGCGACAGTTCTTC; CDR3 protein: CAISLGQGRQFF
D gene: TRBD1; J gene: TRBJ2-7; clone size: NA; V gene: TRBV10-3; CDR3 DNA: TGTGCCATCAGTGGGGCAGGGGGCCACGAGCAGTACTTC; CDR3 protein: CAISGAGGHEQYF
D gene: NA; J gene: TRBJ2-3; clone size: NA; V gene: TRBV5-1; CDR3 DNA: TGCGCCAGCAGCTTGGGAGTCTATACCGCCGGCGATACGCAGTATTTT; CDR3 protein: CASSLGVYTAGDTQYF
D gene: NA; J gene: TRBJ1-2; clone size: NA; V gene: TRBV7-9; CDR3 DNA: TGTGCCAGCAGCTCACGGGTGAACTATGGCTACACCTTC; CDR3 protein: CASSSRVNYGYTF
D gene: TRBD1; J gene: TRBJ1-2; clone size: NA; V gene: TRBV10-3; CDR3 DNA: TGTGCCATCAGTCAACACAGGGGGCGGGGGGGCTACACCTTC; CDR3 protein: CAISQHRGRGGYTF
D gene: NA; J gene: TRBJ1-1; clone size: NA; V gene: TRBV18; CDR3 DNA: TGTGCCAGCTCACCGGGATTGACTGAAGCTTTCTTT; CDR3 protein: CASSPGLTEAFF
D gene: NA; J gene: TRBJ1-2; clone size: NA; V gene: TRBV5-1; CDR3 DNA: TGCGCCAGCTCCCCGGGACCTGACTATGGCTACACCTTC; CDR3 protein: CASSPGPDYGYTF
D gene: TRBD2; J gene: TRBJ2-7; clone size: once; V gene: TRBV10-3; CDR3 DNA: TGTGCCATCAGCGGGGGGGAAGGGCTTCGGGAGCAGTACTTC; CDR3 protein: CAISGGEGLREQYF
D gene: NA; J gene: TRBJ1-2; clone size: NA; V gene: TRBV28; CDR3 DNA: TGTGCCAGCAGACAGAGTAGTACTCACCTAGGCTACACCTTC; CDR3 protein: CASRQSSTHLGYTF
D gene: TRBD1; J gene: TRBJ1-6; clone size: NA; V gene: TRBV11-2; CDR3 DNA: TGTGCCAGCAGCGGGCGGACAGGGGGAAATTCACCCCTCCACTTT; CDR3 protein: CASSGRTGGNSPLHF
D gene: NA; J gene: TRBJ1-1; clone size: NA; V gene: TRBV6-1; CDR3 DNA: TGTGCCAGCAGTGACCTTCGGGTCAATCCAGCTTTCTTT; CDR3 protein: CASSDLRVNPAFF
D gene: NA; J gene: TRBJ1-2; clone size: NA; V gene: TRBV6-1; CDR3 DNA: TGTGCCAGCAGTGAACCCCCGGCAGGGGTCGGCTACACCTTC; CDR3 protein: CASSEPPAGVGYTF
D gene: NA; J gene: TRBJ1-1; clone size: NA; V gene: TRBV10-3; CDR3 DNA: TGTGCCATGTCCTTGACAGGAAACACTGAAGCTTTCTTT; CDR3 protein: CAMSLTGNTEAFF
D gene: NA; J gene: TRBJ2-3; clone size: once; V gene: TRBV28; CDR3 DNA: TGTGCCAGCAGTTTATGGTCCGCAGGGGATCGGAGGGGGGGCCCGACAGATACGCAGTATTTT; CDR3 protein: CASSLWSAGDRRGGPTDTQYF
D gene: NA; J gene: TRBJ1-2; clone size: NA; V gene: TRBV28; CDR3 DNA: TGTGCCAGCACCTCCGTCTGGGTCGGCTACACCTTC; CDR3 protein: CASTSVWVGYTF
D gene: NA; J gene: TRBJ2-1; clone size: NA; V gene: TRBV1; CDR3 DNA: TGCACCAGCAGCCAACCGGGAGCCAATGAGCAGTTCTTC; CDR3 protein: CTSSQPGANEQFF
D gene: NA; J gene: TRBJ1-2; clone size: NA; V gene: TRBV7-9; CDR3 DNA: TGTGCCAGCAGCTTCTCTATCTCAGGGTACACCTTC; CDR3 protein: CASSFSISGYTF
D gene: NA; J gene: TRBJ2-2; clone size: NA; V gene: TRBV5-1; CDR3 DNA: TGCGCCAGCAGCACACAGGGTCACGGCACCGGGGAGCTGTTTTTT; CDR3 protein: CASSTQGHGTGELFF
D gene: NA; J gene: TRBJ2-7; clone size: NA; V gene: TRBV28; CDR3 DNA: TGTGCCAGCAGCTCCCCTGGGCATTCCCGGGACGAGCAGTACTTC; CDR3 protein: CASSSPGHSRDEQYF
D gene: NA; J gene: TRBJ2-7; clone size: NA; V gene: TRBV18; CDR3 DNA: TGTGCCAGCTCACCATCTAGAGCTTACGAGCAGTACTTC; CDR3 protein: CASSPSRAYEQYF
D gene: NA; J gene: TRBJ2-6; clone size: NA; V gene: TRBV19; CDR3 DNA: TGTGCCAGTAGTGGGGGTCGGTCTGGGGCCAACGTCCTGACTTTC; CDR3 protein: CASSGGRSGANVLTF
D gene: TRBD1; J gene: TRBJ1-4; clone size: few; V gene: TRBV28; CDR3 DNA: TGTGCCAGCAGCCGAGGGGGCGCGGGGGAAAAACTGTTTTTT; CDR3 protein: CASSRGGAGEKLFF
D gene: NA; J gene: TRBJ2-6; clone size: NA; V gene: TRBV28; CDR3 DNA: TGTGCCAGCAGTCCCTATGGGATGTTAAGCTCTGGGGCCAACGTCCTGACTTTC; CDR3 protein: CASSPYGMLSSGANVLTF
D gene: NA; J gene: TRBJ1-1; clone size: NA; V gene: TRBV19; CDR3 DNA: TGTGCCAGTAGTCTTGGGGGAATGAACACTGAAGCTTTCTTT; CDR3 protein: CASSLGGMNTEAFF